This T cell receptor beta chain was sequenced for a study of shared clonotypes between healthy human individuals. Study-level findings and limits: Specimens sampled were limited to blood, with tissue repertoires likely differing.

Healthy adults negative for HIV, lacking recent acute infections or vaccinations, served as donors. Repertoires were generated with immunoSEQ multiplex PCR, while TCRdb's copy carries only in-frame clones and drops some. Found here are fewer than 650,000 clones, 70% to 80% of them singletons; the top ten hold over 10%. Trimming removed 4 bases at V and 1 base at J, with 8 bases between. Germline CDR1 SGDLS, CDR2 YYNGEE. The CDR3 sequence is 13 residues long. With regard to this clone: Its antigen is still unknown.

The rearrangement links TRBV9 to TRBJ1-1; D remains unclear. Sequenced: PBMCs. The TCR comes from a woman between 40 and 50 years old in good health. Some clones in this sample may be carry-over from other donors' samples. The CDR3 bases are TGTGCCAGCAGCCCAGACCCGAACACTGAAGCTTTCTTT. The encoded protein is CASSPDPNTEAFF.